The 7 T cell receptor beta chains below were found in one sample sequenced in a study of T cells in tuberculosis. Libraries were prepared by immunoSEQ multiplex PCR; TCRdb keeps only in-frame clonotypes and omits some of them. This sample carries approximately 49,000 clones, about 95% of them seen once, and the ten largest clones take 1.4%. Time point specified: new active TB diagnosis, blood taken before or within 7 days of starting treatment. The sample here was PBMCs, taken at tuberculosis diagnosis. Receptor source: an adult with tuberculosis.

The J gene is TRBJ2-5, the V gene TRBV20-1; D perhaps matches TRBD2 (5 bases). The CDR3 is 11 residues long. Trimming cost V 5 bases and J 2 bases, with 6 bases left between them. CDR1 and CDR2 from the germline V gene are DFQATT and SNEGSKA (reference sequence). This chain's CDR3 is CSARGQETQYF. The DNA for the CDR3 is TGCAGTGCTCGGGGTCAAGAGACCCAGTACTTC.

This chain links TRBV27 with TRBJ2-2; 9 bases are shared with TRBD2. Germline CDR1 and CDR2: MNHEY and SMNVEV (reference sequence). The J segment lost 9 bases and the V segment lost 7 bases, leaving 15 bases of the junction unmatched. The length of the CDR3 is 16 residues. The CDR3 nucleotides read TGTGCCAGCACTACGCTAGCGGGATTTAAGGATCGGGAGCTGTTTTTT. It yields the protein CASTTLAGFKDRELFF.

The rearrangement joins TRBV28 to TRBJ2-5, with TRBD1 identical over 7 bases. Germline-derived CDR1 and CDR2 are MDHEN and SYDVKM. The CDR3 sequence is 14 residues long. The trim removed 5 bases at V and 4 bases at J, leaving 7 bases unmatched. DNA of the CDR3: TGTGCCAGCAGTCAGACAGGGACGCGAGAGACCCAGTACTTC. It encodes CASSQTGTRETQYF. Complete variable domain (other parts from reference TRBV28 and TRBJ2-5): DVKVTQSSRYLVKRTGEKVFLECVQDMDHENMFWYRQDPGLGLRLIYFSYDVKMKEKGDIPEGYSVSREKKERFSLILESASTNQTSMYLCASSQTGTRETQYFGPGTRLLVL.

The chain couples TRBV6-6 to TRBJ1-4; TRBD1 agrees at 7 bases. Germline CDR1 reads MNHNY; CDR2 reads SVGAGI (reference sequence). This CDR3 is 15 amino acids long. V dropped 6 bases and J dropped 0; count of bases not matched to a gene: 4. The CDR3 loop reads CASRTQGATNEKLFF. The DNA of the CDR3 is TGTGCCAGCAGAACCCAGGGGGCAACTAATGAAAAACTGTTTTTT.

This clone was seen just once. The rearrangement uses TRBV25-1 and TRBJ2-1; D is ambiguous. V lost 6 bases to trimming and J lost 6 bases, with 12 bases between them. Germline loops: CDR1 MGHDK, CDR2 SYGVNS. The CDR3 sequence is 13 residues long. CDR3: CASREGGVNEQFF. DNA for the CDR3: TGTGCCAGCAGGGAAGGCGGCGTCAATGAGCAGTTCTTC.

The chain combines TRBV4-3 with TRBJ1-2; D is unresolved. The CDR3 consists of 16 residues. Trimming removed 0 bases from V and 1 base from J, with 12 bases in between. The germline CDR1 and CDR2 sequences are LGHNA and YSLEER. CDR3 bases: TGCGCCAGCAGCCAAGATTTGGCTGAGGATAACTATGGCTACACCTTC. Its translation is CASSQDLAEDNYGYTF.

CDR3 DNA: TGTGCCAGCAGCTTGGCAGGGGATCATGGCTACACCTTC. Its protein is CASSLAGDHGYTF. This chain uses TRBV7-9 with TRBJ1-2; D is perhaps TRBD1 (6 bases). With 3 bases removed from V and 6 bases from J, the gap between germline ends came to 11 bases. The CDR3 spans 13 residues. Germline CDR1 and CDR2: SEHNR and FQNEAQ (reference sequence).